This T cell receptor (beta chain) was sequenced during a study of blood T cells in healthy people across ages. Study-wide results and caveats: TCR beta diversity, measured per million T cells, fell in a roughly linear way with age. Changes in expanded clonotypes were possibly confounded, as the CMV status of donors was unknown.

This clonotype has only a few counts. Its specificity is unknown. A second PCR of about 7 to 12 cycles used a sample-barcoded 5' primer and a J-beta primer mix. Every cDNA was tagged by a template-switch adaptor with 12 random nucleotides. MiXCR was run by TCRdb on the 5' RACE reads, yielding one entry per CDR3 protein. The data show 850,000 to 1,300,000 distinct CDR3 sequences, less than 50% seen once. Sequencing was performed on blood. This clonotype was obtained from a woman aged 60 to 75 in good health.

CDR3 protein: CASSSYRGTGNYGYTF. In DNA, the CDR3 is TGTGCCAGCAGCTCATACCGGGGGACCGGTAACTATGGCTACACCTTC. The V call is TRBV7-2, the J call TRBJ1-2, with D maybe TRBD1 (5 bases). The CDR3 covers 16 residues. V was clipped by 4 bases and J by 1 base, with 16 bases between them. Germline V CDR1 and CDR2: SGHTA, FQGNSA.